The TCR beta chain described here comes from a study of shared clonotypes between healthy human individuals. Study overall: There were three CD4 naive, three CD4 memory, two CD8 naive and one CD8 memory plates per donor. General study findings and limits: In four donors, about 5% of naive CD4 clonotypes appeared in common. Generation probabilities of non-shared clonotypes were lower (relative to those shared by all four donors).

CDR1 and CDR2 (germline): WNHNN, SYGVQD (reference sequence). With 7 bases removed from V and 0 bases from J, the gap between germline ends came to 10 bases. The CDR3 extends over 15 amino acids. Produced via immunoSEQ multiplex PCR; TCRdb's table is partial and in-frame only. Among about 1 million clones listed, 60% to 80% were seen once. Comments on this clone: Its specificity is unknown.

The sequence derives from a man between 18 and 35 years old in good health. V gene TRBV10-1 combines with J gene TRBJ2-6, with D possibly called TRBD1 or TRBD2 (6 bases each). Sequencing used memory CD4+ T cells sorted from blood. Subset specified: CD45RA-negative fraction. In nucleotides, the CDR3 is TGCGCCAGCATGGGGGGCCTCTCTGGGGCCAACGTCCTGACTTTC. This gives the protein CASMGGLSGANVLTF.